This entry lists 23 T cell receptor beta chains sequenced from one sample in a study of beta chain features in type 1 diabetes. Sequenced material consisted of expressed TCRB transcripts (all of the isolated RNA was reverse transcribed). Data came from immunoSEQ multiplex PCR; TCRdb stores just in-frame clones and leaves some out. The sample holds under 250,000 clones, roughly 15% seen once. Specimen: naive CD4+ T cells from blood. These receptors were obtained from a woman aged 40 to 55 in good health.

V usage is TRBV9 and J usage is TRBJ1-6, with TRBD1 identical over 11 bases. This CDR3 has 17 residues. The germline CDR1 and CDR2 sequences are SGDLS and YYNGEE. V gave up 4 bases and J gave up 8 bases; unmatched junction bases: 11. DNA for the CDR3: TGTGCCAGCAGCTCAGGCGCCCCGGGACAGGGGGATTCACCCCTCCACTTT. It encodes CASSSGAPGQGDSPLHF.

This clone was seen a handful of times. The J gene is TRBJ2-3, the V gene TRBV5-5; D unresolved. This CDR3 contains 11 residues. V was cut by 3 bases and J by 10 bases, with 9 bases left in between. Looked up from germline, CDR1 is SGHKS and CDR2 is YYEKEE (reference sequence). Written as DNA, the CDR3 is TGTGCCAGCAGCTCACAGATGGCGCAGTATTTT. The encoded protein is CASSSQMAQYF. Complete variable domain (other parts from reference TRBV5-5 and TRBJ2-3): DAGVTQSPTHLIKTRGQQVTLRCSPISGHKSVSWYQQVLGQGPQFIFQYYEKEERGRGNFPDRFSARQFPNYSSELNVNALLLGDSALYLCASSSQMAQYFGPGTRLTVL.

This clone appeared a few times. This chain connects TRBV11-3 to TRBJ1-5; 7 nucleotides line up with TRBD1. This CDR3 is built from 15 residues. The V gene's germline CDR1 is SGHNT and CDR2 YENEEA. V lost 5 bases and J lost 2; bases outside the gene matches: 6. CDR3 DNA: TGTGCCAGCAGCCTGGACAGGCTCGGCAATCAGCCCCAGCATTTT. Its translation is CASSLDRLGNQPQHF.

This clone has more than one count but fewer than ten. The J gene is TRBJ1-4, the V gene TRBV5-1; 10 bases align to TRBD1. The CDR3 totals 14 residues. CDR1 and CDR2 from the germline V gene are SGHRS and YFSETQ. V lost 4 bases and J lost 5; bases outside the gene matches: 2. CDR3 sequence (DNA): TGCGCCAGCAGCGTGGACAGGGGGAATGAAAAACTGTTTTTT. Translation: CASSVDRGNEKLFF.

The gene calls are TRBV11-2 and TRBJ2-6, with 7 bases matching TRBD1. In germline, CDR1 is SGHAT, CDR2 FQNNGV. The ends lost 6 bases at V and 2 bases at J; junction bases unmatched: 4. CDR3 length: 15 residues. The CDR3 protein is CASSRQGTGANVLTF. Here the CDR3 DNA reads TGTGCCAGCAGTCGACAGGGAACTGGGGCCAACGTCCTGACTTTC.

This clone was seen more than once but under ten times. The CDR3 nucleotides are TGCGCCAGCAGCTCGCTAGCGGAGCCCTACAATGAGCAGTTCTTC. Encoded protein: CASSSLAEPYNEQFF. The chain links TRBV5-1 to TRBJ2-1, with TRBD2 matching 7 bases. Per germline, CDR1 SGHRS and CDR2 YFSETQ. This CDR3 is built from 15 residues. Trimming cost V 3 bases and J 2 bases; bases outside gene matches: 5.

The chain joins TRBV7-2 to TRBJ2-6; 8 bases line up with TRBD1. Germline V CDR1 and CDR2: SGHTA, FQGNSA. The CDR3 runs to 16 residues. V was pared by 3 bases and J by 0 bases, with 1 base of the junction left unmatched. This CDR3 is CASSLDRDSGANVLTF. The CDR3 coding sequence is TGTGCCAGCAGCTTGGACAGGGACTCTGGGGCCAACGTCCTGACTTTC.

This clone showed up just a few times. At one of its ends the junction is not consistent with the germline gene, which may arise from a read error. The gene calls are TRBV5-1 and TRBJ2-3, with a tentative D call TRBD1 (5 bases). The CDR3 is made up of 14 amino acids. CDR1 is SGHRS and CDR2 is YFSETQ in the germline V gene. The CDR3 DNA reads TGCGCCAGCACCTTGACAGCTGCACAAGATACGCAGTATTTT. The encoded protein is CASTLTAAQDTQYF.

The CDR3 DNA sequence: TGTGCCAGCAGCTGGGGTGGCGGAGGTTCCCTTCAGCCCCAGCATTTT. Protein sequence: CASSWGGGGSLQPQHF. The V and J genes are TRBV7-2 and TRBJ1-5; D unresolved. CDR3 length equals 16 residues. Between the trimmed V and J ends, which lost 4 bases and 6 bases, there was a span of 19 bases. Germline V CDR1 and CDR2: SGHTA, FQGNSA.

The chain joins TRBV7-2 to TRBJ2-6, with 7 bases matching TRBD2. V lost 1 base to trimming and J lost 1 base; unmatched junction nucleotides: 10. CDR3 length: 19 residues. CDR1 is SGHTA and CDR2 is FQGNSA in the germline V gene. The chain's CDR3 is CASSLVGGGGGSGANVLTF. In DNA, the CDR3 is TGTGCCAGCAGCTTAGTCGGAGGCGGGGGAGGGTCTGGGGCCAACGTCCTGACTTTC.

The chain uses TRBV19 and TRBJ1-2; a weak D match, TRBD1 (5 bases). The CDR3 sequence is 15 residues long. Between the trimmed V and J ends, which lost 5 bases and 4 bases, there was a span of 17 bases. Germline V gene sequence: CDR1 LNHDA, CDR2 SQIVND (reference sequence). The CDR3 region is CASSGQFSSSYGYTF. CDR3 nucleotide sequence: TGTGCCAGTAGTGGACAATTTTCGAGCTCCTATGGCTACACCTTC.

The V call is TRBV10-3, the J call TRBJ2-7; TRBD2 matches 7 bases. V shed 11 bases and J 3 bases; nucleotides not matched to a gene: 4. From germline, CDR1 is ENHRY and CDR2 SYGVKD. The CDR3 is made up of 11 amino acids. CDR3: CAAGVNYEQYF. Written as DNA, the CDR3 is TGTGCCGCGGGGGTTAACTACGAGCAGTACTTC.

This chain uses TRBV25-1 with TRBJ1-6; D not resolved. The CDR3 has 13 amino acids. From germline, CDR1 is MGHDK and CDR2 SYGVNS. V shed 8 bases and J shed 4 bases, with 9 bases lying between them. CDR3: CASQTDYNSPLHF. CDR3 DNA: TGTGCCAGCCAAACAGATTATAATTCACCCCTCCACTTT.

This clone was counted between two and nine times. This rearrangement joins TRBV5-1 to TRBJ1-4, with 8 bases lining up with TRBD1. With 0 bases clipped from V and 0 bases from J, the junction kept 13 bases outside the gene matches. This CDR3 is 20 amino acids long. CDR1 is SGHRS and CDR2 is YFSETQ in the germline V gene. In DNA, the CDR3 is TGCGCCAGCAGCTTGGGTCGATCGACAGGGGCAGGAGCAACTAATGAAAAACTGTTTTTT. The encoded protein is CASSLGRSTGAGATNEKLFF.

This clone was found a few times. The rearrangement joins TRBV19 to TRBJ2-7, with unresolved D. The CDR3 contains 14 residues. V lost 6 bases and J lost 2, with 14 bases in between. In germline, CDR1 is LNHDA, CDR2 SQIVND (reference sequence). CDR3 in DNA: TGTGCCAGTAGCAGGTCAGCTACGGCCTACGAGCAGTACTTC. Its protein is CASSRSATAYEQYF.

The chain has TRBV11-2 and TRBJ1-1, with 9 nucleotides matching TRBD1. Per the germline V gene, CDR1 is SGHAT and CDR2 is FQNNGV. J was trimmed by 4 bases and V by 5 bases; bases with no gene match: 14. This CDR3 has 17 residues. Here the CDR3 reads CASSRVRDRAVSTEAFF. The CDR3 DNA sequence: TGTGCCAGCAGCCGAGTCCGGGACAGGGCTGTGAGCACTGAAGCTTTCTTT.

This clone was found a few times. The chain carries TRBV27 and TRBJ1-1, with D tentatively TRBD1 (5 bases). This CDR3 region has 13 residues. Trimming took 3 bases from V and 5 from J, leaving 10 bases between them. Per germline, CDR1 MNHEY and CDR2 SMNVEV (reference sequence). Here the CDR3 DNA reads TGTGCCAGCAGTTTCCTTACAGGAACTGAAGCTTTCTTT. Its protein product is CASSFLTGTEAFF.

A few counts support this clone. This chain joins TRBV29-1 and TRBJ2-5, with 10 bases that match TRBD2. J gave up 2 bases and V 4 bases, and 4 bases lay outside the gene matches. CDR1 and CDR2 (germline): SQVTM, ANQGSEA. This CDR3 is built from 14 residues. The CDR3 DNA reads as TGCAGCGTTGCGCTAGCGGGGGTTCAAGAGACCCAGTACTTC. Protein product: CSVALAGVQETQYF. The full variable domain, rest sourced from reference TRBV29-1 and TRBJ2-5, is SAVISQKPSRDICQRGTSLTIQCQVDSQVTMMFWYRQQPGQSLTLIATANQGSEATYESGFVIDKFPISRPNLTFSTLTVSNMSPEDSSIYLCSVALAGVQETQYFGPGTRLLVL.

The chain employs TRBV5-1 and TRBJ1-1; 7 nucleotides line up with TRBD1. The V segment lost 4 bases and the J segment 2 bases; nucleotides outside the gene matches: 5. CDR3 length: 14 residues. Germline CDR1 SGHRS, CDR2 YFSETQ. CDR3 coding DNA: TGCGCCAGCAGCCGGGACAGTAGTAACACTGAAGCTTTCTTT. The encoded protein is CASSRDSSNTEAFF.

V gene TRBV6-6 combines with J gene TRBJ1-3, with D tentatively TRBD1 (5 bases). The V gene's germline CDR1 is MNHNY and CDR2 SVGAGI (reference sequence). The CDR3 totals 13 residues. Between the trimmed V and J ends, which lost 8 bases and 3 bases, there was a span of 11 bases. In DNA form, the CDR3 reads TGTGCCAGCGTGGGGCTTGGTGGAAACACCATATATTTT. Translated, it gives CASVGLGGNTIYF.

Only a few counts were recorded for this clone. V is TRBV4-1 and J is TRBJ1-4; possible D gene TRBD1, 5 bases. This CDR3 spans 15 amino acids. Germline-derived CDR1 and CDR2 are MGHRA and YSYEKL. V was cut by 1 base and J by 8 bases, with 14 bases left in between. CDR3 protein: CASSQGGWGGEKLFF. Written as DNA, the CDR3 is TGCGCCAGCAGCCAAGGGGGGTGGGGAGGCGAAAAACTGTTTTTT.

This rearrangement joins TRBV29-1 to TRBJ1-1; 8 bases line up with TRBD1. The CDR3 extends over 14 amino acids. V was clipped by 3 bases and J by 4 bases; unmatched bases: 7. Germline assignment: CDR1 SQVTM and CDR2 ANQGSEA. The CDR3, as DNA: TGCAGCGTTGAGGCACAGGGGGTGGGCACTGAAGCTTTCTTT. Translation gives CSVEAQGVGTEAFF.

V and J are TRBV4-1 and TRBJ2-3, with 9 nucleotides matching TRBD2. Germline CDR1 and CDR2: MGHRA and YSYEKL. V trimming: 4 bases; J trimming: 3 bases; junction bases outside the gene matches: 8. CDR3 size: 16 residues. CDR3 DNA: TGCGCCAGCAGCCCGAAGTCCCTAGCGGGGACAGATACGCAGTATTTT. The encoded protein is CASSPKSLAGTDTQYF.